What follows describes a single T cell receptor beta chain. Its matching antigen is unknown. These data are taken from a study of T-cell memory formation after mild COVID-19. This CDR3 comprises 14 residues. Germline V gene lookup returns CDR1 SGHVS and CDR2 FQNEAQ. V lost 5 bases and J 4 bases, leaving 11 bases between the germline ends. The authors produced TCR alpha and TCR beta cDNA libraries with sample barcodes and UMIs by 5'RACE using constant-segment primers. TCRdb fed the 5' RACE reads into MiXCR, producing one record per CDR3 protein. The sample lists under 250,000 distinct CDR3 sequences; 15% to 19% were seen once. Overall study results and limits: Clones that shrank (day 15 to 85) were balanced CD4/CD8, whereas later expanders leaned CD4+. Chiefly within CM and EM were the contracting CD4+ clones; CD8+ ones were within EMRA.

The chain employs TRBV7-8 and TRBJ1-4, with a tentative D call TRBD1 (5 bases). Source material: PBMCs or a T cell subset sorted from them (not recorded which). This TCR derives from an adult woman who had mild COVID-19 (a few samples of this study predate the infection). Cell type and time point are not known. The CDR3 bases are TGTGCCAGCAGCCTCAGGGCCGATAATGAAAAACTGTTTTTT. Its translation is CASSLRADNEKLFF.